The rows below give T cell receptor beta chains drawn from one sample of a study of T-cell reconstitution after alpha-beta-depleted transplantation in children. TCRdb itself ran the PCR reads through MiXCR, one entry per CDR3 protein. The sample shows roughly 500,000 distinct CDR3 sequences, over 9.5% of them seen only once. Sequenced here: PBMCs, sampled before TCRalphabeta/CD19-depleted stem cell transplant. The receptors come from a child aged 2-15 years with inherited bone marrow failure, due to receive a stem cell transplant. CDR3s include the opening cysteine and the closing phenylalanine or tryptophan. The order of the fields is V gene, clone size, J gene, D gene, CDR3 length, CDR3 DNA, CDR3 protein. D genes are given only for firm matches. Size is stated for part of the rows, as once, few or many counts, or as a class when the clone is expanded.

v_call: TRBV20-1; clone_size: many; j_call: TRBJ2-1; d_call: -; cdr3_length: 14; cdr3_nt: TGCAGTGCTTCCCGACTAAACTCCTACAATGAGCAGTTCTTC; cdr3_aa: CSASRLNSYNEQFF
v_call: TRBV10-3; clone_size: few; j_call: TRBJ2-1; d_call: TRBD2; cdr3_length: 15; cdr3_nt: TGTGCCATCAGTGCCACGGGACTAGCGGGCAATGAGCAGTTCTTC; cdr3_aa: CAISATGLAGNEQFF
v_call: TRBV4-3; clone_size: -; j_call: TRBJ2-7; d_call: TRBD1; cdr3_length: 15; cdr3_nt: TGCGCCAGCAGCCAAGGTGGGACAGGGTCCTACGAGCAGTACTTC; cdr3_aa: CASSQGGTGSYEQYF
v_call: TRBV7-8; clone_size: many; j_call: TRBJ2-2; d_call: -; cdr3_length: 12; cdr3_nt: TGTGCCAGCAGCCTCCCCGTTGGGGAGCTGTTTTTT; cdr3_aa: CASSLPVGELFF
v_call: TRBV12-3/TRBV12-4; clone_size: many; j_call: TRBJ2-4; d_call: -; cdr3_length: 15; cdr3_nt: TGTGCCAGCAGTTTTCTGGATACGGACACGAACATTCAGTACTTC; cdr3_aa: CASSFLDTDTNIQYF
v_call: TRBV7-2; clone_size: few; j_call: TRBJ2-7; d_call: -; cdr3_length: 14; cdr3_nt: TGTGCCAGCAGCTTAGTAGATGCCTCCTACGAGCAGTACTTC; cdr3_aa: CASSLVDASYEQYF
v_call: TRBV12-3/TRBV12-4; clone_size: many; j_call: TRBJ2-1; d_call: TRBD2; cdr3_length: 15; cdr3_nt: TGTGCCAGCACCGTTAGCGGGAGAGGGTACAATGAGCAGTTCTTC; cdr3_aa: CASTVSGRGYNEQFF
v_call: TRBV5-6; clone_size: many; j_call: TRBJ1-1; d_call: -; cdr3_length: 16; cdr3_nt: TGTGCCAGCAGCTTTGACCCGGGACAAGAGAACACTGAAGCTTTCTTT; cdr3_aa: CASSFDPGQENTEAFF
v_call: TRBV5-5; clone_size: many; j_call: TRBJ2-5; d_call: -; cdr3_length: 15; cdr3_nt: TGTGCCAGCAGCCCCGAGCCCGGGTCGGGATCATCTCAGTACTTC; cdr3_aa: CASSPEPGSGSSQYF
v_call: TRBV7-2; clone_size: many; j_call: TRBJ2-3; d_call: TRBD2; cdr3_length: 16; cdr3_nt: TGTGCCAGCAGCTCTCGGACTAGCGGGAGTATTCATACGCAGTATTTT; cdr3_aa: CASSSRTSGSIHTQYF
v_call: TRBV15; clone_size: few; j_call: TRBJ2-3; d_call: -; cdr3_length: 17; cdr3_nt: TGTGCCACCAGCAGTCTAGTAGAAAGTAGAGGCACAGATACGCAGTATTTT; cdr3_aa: CATSSLVESRGTDTQYF
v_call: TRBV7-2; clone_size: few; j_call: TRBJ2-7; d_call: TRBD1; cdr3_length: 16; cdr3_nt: TGTGCCAGCAGCCCCCACCCGACAGGGAGCTCCTACGAGCAGTACTTC; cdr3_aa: CASSPHPTGSSYEQYF
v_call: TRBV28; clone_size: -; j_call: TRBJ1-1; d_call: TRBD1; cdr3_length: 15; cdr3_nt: TGTGCCAGCAGTACCACCGGGACAGGGAACACTGAAGCTTTCTTT; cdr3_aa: CASSTTGTGNTEAFF
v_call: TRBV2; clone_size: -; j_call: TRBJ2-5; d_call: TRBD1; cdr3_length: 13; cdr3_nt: TGTGCCAGCAGACGGGACAGACAAGAGACCCAGTACTTC; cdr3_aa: CASRRDRQETQYF
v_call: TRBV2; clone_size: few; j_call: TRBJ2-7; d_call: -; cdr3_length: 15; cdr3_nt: TGTGCCAGCAGTGCCAGACTAGTGGCTGTCTGGGAGCAGTACTTC; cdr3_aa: CASSARLVAVWEQYF
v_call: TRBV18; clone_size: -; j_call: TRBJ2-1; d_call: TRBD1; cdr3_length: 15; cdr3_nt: TGTGCCAGCTCACTAGACCGGGACAGGGCAAATGAGCAGTTCTTC; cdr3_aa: CASSLDRDRANEQFF
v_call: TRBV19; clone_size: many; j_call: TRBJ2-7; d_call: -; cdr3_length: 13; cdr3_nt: TGTGCCAGTAGTATGTGGGTTACCTACGAGCAGTACTTC; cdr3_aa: CASSMWVTYEQYF
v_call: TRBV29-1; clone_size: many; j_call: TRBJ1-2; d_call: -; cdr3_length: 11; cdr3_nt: TGCAGCGTTGTAATAGAATCTGGCTACACCTTC; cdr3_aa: CSVVIESGYTF
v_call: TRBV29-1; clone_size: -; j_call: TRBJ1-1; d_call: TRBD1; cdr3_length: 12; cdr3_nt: TGCAGCGTTGGAGGAGCGGACAGGGAAGCTTTCTTT; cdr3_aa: CSVGGADREAFF
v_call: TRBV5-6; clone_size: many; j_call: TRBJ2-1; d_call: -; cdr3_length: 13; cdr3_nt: TGTGCCAGCAGCTTGGCCGGAGGGAAGGGCCAGTTCTTC; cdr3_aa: CASSLAGGKGQFF
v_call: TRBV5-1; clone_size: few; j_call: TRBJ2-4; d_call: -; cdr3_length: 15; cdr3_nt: TGCGCCAGCAGCTTGGGGGAACCCGACCCATACGGCGAGTACTTC; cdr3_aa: CASSLGEPDPYGEYF
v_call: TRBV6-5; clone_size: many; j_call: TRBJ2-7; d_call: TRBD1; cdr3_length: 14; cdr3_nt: TGTGCCAGCAGTTACGAGGGACAGGGGTACGAGCAGTACTTC; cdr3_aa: CASSYEGQGYEQYF
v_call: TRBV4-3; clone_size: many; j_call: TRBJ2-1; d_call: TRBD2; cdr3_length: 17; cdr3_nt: TGCGCCAGCAGCCATCTACTAGCGGGAAGCTCCTACAATGAGCAGTTCTTC; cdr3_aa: CASSHLLAGSSYNEQFF
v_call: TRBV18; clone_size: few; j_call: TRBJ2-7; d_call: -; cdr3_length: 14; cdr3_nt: TGTGCCAGCTCACCACTCGGCAGAACCTACGAGCAGTACTTC; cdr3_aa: CASSPLGRTYEQYF
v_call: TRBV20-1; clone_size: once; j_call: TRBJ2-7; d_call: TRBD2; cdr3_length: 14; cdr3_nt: TGCAGTGCCGGCGGGGGGAGGTCGTCCTACGAGCAGTACTTC; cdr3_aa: CSAGGGRSSYEQYF
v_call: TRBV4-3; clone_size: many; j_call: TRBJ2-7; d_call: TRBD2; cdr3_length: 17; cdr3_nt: TGCGCCAGCAGCCACTCCCTAGCGGGAGGTTCCTCCTACGAGCAGTACTTC; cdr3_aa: CASSHSLAGGSSYEQYF
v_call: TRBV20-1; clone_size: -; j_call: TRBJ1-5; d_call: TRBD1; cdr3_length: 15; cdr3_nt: TGCAGTGCGGCGGACAGGGGGCGCGGCAATCAGCCCCAGCATTTT; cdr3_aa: CSAADRGRGNQPQHF
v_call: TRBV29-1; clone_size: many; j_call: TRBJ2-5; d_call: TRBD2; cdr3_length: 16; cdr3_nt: TGCAGCGTTGGGGGCCCGCTAGCGGGAGTACAAGAGACCCAGTACTTC; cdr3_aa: CSVGGPLAGVQETQYF
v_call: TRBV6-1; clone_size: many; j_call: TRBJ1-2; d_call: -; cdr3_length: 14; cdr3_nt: TGTGCCAGCAGTGAAGCCGACGGATACGATGGCTACACCTTC; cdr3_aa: CASSEADGYDGYTF
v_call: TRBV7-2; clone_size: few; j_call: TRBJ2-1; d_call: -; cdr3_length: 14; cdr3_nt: TGTGCCAGCAGCTTAGAACGAACCTCTCCGGGGAAGTTCTTC; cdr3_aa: CASSLERTSPGKFF
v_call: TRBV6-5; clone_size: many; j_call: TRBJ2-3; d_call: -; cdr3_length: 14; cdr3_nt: TGTGCCAGCAGTTATTATCGAGCAACAGATACGCAGTATTTT; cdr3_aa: CASSYYRATDTQYF
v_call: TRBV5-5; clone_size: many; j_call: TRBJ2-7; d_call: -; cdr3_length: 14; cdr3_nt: TGTGCCAGCAGCTTGCGACAGCCTCTCTACGAGCAGTACTTC; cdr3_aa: CASSLRQPLYEQYF
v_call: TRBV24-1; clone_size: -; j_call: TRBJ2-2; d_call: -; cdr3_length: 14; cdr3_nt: TGTGCCACCAGTGATTTATCAACACCCGGGGAGCTGTTTTTT; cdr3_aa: CATSDLSTPGELFF